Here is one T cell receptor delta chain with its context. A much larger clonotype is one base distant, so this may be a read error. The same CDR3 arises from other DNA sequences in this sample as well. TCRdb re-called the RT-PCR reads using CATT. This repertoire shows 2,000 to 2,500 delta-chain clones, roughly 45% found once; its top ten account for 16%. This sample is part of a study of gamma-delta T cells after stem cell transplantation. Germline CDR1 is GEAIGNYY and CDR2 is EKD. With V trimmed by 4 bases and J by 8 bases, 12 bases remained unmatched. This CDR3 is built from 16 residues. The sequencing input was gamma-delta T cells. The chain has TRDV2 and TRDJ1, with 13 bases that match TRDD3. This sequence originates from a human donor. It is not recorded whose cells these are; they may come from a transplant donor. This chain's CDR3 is CACDHVLGDTARKLIF. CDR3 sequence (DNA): TGTGCCTGTGATCACGTACTGGGGGATACGGCCCGCAAACTCATCTTT.